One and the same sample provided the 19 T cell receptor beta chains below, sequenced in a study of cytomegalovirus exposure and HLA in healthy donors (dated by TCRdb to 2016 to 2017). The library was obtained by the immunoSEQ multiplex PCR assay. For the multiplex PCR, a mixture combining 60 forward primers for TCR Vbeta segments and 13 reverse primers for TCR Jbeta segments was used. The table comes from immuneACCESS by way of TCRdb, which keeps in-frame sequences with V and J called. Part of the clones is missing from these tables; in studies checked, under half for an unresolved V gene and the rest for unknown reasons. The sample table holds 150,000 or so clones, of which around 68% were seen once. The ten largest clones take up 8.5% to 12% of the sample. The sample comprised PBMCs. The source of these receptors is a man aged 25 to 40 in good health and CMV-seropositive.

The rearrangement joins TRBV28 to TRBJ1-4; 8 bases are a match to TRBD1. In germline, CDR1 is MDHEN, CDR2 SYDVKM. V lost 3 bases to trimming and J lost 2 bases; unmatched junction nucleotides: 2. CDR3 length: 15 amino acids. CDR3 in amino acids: CASSFQGATNEKLFF. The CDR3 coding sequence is TGTGCCAGCAGTTTTCAGGGGGCCACTAATGAAAAACTGTTTTTT.

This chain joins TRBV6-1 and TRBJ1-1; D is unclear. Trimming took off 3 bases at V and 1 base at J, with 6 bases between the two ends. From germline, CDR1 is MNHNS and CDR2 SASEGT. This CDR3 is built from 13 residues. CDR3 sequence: CASSDCWNTEAFF. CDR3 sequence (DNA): TGTGCCAGCAGTGACTGTTGGAACACTGAAGCTTTCTTT.

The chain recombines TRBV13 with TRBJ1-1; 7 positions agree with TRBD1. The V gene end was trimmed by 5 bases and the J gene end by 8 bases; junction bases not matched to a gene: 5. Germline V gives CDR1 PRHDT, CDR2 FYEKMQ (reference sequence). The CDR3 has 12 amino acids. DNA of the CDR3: TGTGCCAGCAGCGCCGGGACAGCGGAAGCTTTCTTT. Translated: CASSAGTAEAFF.

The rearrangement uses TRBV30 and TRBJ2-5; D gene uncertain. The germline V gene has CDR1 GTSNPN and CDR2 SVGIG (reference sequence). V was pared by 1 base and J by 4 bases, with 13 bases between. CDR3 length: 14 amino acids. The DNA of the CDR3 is TGTGCCTGGAGTGAAATTGGAAACAGAGAGACCCAGTACTTC. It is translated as CAWSEIGNRETQYF.

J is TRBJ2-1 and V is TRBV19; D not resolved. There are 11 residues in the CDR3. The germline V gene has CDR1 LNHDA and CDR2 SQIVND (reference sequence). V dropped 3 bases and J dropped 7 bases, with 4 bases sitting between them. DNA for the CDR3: TGTGCCAGTAGTATTACAAATGAGCAGTTCTTC. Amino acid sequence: CASSITNEQFF.

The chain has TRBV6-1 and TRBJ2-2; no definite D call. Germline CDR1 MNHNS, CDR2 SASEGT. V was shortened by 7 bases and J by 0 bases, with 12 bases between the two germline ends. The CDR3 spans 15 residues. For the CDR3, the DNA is TGTGCCAGCAAAGAAATCGGAGCGAACACCGGGGAGCTGTTTTTT. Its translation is CASKEIGANTGELFF.

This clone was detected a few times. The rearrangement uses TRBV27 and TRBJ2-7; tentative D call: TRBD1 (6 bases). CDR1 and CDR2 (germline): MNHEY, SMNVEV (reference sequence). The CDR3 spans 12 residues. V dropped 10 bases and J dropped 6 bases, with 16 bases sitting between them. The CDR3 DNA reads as TGTGCCATCTCCACAGGGACCGGCGAGCAGTACTTC. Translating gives CAISTGTGEQYF.

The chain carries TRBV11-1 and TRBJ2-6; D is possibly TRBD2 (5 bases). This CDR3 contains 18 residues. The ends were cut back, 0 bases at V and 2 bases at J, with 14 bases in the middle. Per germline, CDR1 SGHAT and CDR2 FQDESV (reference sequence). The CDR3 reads CASSLAALRGTGANVLTF. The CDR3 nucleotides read TGTGCCAGCAGCTTAGCAGCCCTAAGAGGGACTGGGGCCAACGTCCTGACTTTC.

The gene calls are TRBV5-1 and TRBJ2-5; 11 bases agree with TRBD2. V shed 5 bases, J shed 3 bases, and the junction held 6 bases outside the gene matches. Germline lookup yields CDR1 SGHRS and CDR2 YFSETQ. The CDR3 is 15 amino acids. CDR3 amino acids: CASRLAGVREETQYF. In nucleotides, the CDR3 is TGCGCCAGCAGACTAGCGGGAGTAAGGGAAGAGACCCAGTACTTC. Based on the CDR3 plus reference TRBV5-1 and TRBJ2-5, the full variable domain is KAGVTQTPRYLIKTRGQQVTLSCSPISGHRSVSWYQQTPGQGLQFLFEYFSETQRNKGNFPGRFSGRQFSNSRSEMNVSTLELGDSALYLCASRLAGVREETQYFGPGTRLLVL.

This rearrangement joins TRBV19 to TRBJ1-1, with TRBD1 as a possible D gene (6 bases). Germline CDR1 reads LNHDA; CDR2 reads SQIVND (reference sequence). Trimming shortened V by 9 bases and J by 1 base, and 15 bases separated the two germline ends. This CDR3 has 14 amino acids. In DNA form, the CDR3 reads TGTGCCAGCGGCCAACAGGGCGGGAACACTGAAGCTTTCTTT. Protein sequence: CASGQQGGNTEAFF.

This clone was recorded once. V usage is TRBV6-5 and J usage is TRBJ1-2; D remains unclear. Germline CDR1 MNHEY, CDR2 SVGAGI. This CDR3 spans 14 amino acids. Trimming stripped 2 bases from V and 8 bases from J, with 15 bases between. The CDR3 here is CASSYTPDTVGYTF. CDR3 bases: TGTGCCAGCAGTTACACCCCCGACACAGTCGGCTACACCTTC.

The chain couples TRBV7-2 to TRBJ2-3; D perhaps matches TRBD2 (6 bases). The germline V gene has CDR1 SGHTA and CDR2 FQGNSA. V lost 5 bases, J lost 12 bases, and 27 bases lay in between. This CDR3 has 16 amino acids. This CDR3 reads CASSPSLGLSGAPQYF. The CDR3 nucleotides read TGTGCCAGCAGCCCGTCCCTCGGACTATCGGGAGCCCCCCAGTATTTT.

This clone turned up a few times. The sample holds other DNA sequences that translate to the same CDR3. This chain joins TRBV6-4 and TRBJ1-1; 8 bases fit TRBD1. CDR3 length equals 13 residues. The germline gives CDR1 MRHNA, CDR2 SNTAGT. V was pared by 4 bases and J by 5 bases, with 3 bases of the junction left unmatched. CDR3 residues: CASSGQGMTEAFF. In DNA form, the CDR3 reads TGTGCCAGCAGTGGACAGGGGATGACTGAAGCTTTCTTT.

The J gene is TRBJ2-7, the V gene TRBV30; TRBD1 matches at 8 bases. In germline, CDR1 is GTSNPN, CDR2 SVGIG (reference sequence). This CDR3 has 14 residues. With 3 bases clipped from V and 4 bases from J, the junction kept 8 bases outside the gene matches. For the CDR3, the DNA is TGTGCCTGGAGCAGGACAGGGAGGATGTACGAGCAGTACTTC. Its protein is CAWSRTGRMYEQYF. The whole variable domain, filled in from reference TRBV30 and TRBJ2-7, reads SQTIHQWPATLVQPVGSPLSLECTVEGTSNPNLYWYRQAAGRGLQLLFYSVGIGQISSEVPQNLSASRPQDRQFILSSKKLLLSDSGFYLCAWSRTGRMYEQYFGPGTRLTVT.

The CDR3 region is CASSSSLGQEEYSNQPQHF. As DNA, the CDR3 is TGTGCCAGCAGCTCGTCCCTGGGACAGGAGGAGTATAGCAATCAGCCCCAGCATTTT. This chain connects TRBV7-6 to TRBJ1-5, with 8 bases identical to TRBD1. Germline V CDR1 and CDR2: SGHVS, FNYEAQ. The junction had 14 bases not matched to a gene; V was cut back by 4 bases and J by 0 bases. The CDR3 consists of 19 residues.

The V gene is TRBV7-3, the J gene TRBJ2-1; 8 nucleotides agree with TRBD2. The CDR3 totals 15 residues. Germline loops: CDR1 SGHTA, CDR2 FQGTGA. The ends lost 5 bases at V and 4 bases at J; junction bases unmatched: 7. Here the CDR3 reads CASSRSGSWYNEQFF. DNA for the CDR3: TGTGCCAGCAGCCGAAGCGGGAGTTGGTACAATGAGCAGTTCTTC.

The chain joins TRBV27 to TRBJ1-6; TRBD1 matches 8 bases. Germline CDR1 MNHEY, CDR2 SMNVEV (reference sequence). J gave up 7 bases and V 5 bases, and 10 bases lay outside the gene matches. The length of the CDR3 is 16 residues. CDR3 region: CASSHHGDRINSPLHF. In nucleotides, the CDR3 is TGTGCCAGCAGTCACCACGGGGACAGGATCAATTCACCCCTCCACTTT.

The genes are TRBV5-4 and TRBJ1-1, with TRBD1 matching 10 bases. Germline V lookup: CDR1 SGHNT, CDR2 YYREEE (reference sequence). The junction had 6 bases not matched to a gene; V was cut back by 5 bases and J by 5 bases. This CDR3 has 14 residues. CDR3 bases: TGTGCCAGCAGTATGACAGGGGGCAGAACTGAAGCTTTCTTT. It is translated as CASSMTGGRTEAFF.

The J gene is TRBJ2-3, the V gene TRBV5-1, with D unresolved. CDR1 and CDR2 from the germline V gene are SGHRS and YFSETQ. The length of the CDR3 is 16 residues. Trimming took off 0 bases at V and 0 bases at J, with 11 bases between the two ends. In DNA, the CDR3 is TGCGCCAGCAGCTTGGGTGTTCTAAGTAGCACAGATACGCAGTATTTT. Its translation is CASSLGVLSSTDTQYF.